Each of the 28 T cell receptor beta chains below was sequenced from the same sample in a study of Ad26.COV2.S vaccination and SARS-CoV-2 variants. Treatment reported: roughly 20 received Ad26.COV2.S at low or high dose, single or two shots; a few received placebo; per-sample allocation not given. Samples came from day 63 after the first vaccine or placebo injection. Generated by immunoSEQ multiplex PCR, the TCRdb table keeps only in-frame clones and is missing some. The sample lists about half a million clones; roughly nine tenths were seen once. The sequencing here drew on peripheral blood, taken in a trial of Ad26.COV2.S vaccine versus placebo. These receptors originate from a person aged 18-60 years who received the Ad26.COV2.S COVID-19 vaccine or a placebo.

CDR3 amino acids: CASSPPGQGWETQYF. Here the CDR3 DNA reads TGTGCCAGCAGCCCGCCGGGACAGGGATGGGAGACCCAGTACTTC. The V call is TRBV5-8, the J call TRBJ2-5; the match to TRBD1 covers 9 bases. The V gene end was trimmed by 4 bases and the J gene end by 5 bases; junction bases not matched to a gene: 9. Germline values: CDR1 SGHTS, CDR2 YDEGEE. The CDR3 totals 15 residues.

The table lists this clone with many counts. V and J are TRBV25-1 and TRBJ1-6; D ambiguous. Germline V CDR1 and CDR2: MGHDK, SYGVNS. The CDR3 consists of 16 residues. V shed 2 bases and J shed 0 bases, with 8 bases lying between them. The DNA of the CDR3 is TGTGCCAGCAGTGAAGGGCGGAGCTCCTATAATTCACCCCTCCACTTT. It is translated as CASSEGRSSYNSPLHF. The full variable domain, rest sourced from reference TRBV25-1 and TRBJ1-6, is EADIYQTPRYLVIGTGKKITLECSQTMGHDKMYWYQQDPGMELHLIHYSYGVNSTEKGDLSSESTVSRIRTEHFPLTLESARPSHTSQYLCASSEGRSSYNSPLHFGNGTRLTVT.

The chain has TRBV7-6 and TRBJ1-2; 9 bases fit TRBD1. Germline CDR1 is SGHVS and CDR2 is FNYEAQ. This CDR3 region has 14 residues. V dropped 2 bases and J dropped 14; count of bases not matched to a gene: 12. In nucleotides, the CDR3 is TGTGCCAGCAGCTTAAACCCCGGGACAGGGAAGGTAACCTTC. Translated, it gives CASSLNPGTGKVTF.

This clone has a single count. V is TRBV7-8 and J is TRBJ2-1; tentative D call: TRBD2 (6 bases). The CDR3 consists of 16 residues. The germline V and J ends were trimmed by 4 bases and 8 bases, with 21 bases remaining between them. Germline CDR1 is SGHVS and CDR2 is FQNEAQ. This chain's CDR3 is CASSSTIPASAYEQFF. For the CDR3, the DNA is TGTGCCAGCAGCTCCACGATCCCCGCTAGCGCCTATGAGCAGTTCTTC.

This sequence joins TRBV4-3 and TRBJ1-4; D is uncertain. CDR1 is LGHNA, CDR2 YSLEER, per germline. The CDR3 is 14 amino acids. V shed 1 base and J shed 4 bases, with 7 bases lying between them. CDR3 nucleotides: TGCGCCAGCAGCCAAGGACCGAGTAATGAAAAACTGTTTTTT. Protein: CASSQGPSNEKLFF.

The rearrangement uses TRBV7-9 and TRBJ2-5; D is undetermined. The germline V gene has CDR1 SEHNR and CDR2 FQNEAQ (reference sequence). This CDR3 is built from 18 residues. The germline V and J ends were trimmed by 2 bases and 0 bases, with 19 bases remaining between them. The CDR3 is CASSLIPLAARYQETQYF. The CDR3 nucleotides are TGTGCCAGCAGCTTAATTCCTTTGGCTGCCAGATACCAAGAGACCCAGTACTTC. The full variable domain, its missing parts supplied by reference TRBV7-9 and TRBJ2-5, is DTGVSQNPRHKITKRGQNVTFRCDPISEHNRLYWYRQTLGQGPEFLTYFQNEAQLEKSRLLSDRFSAERPKGSFSTLEIQRTEQGDSAMYLCASSLIPLAARYQETQYFGPGTRLLVL.

The DNA for the CDR3 is TGTGCCAGCAGCTTAGTACGGCAGCAAGAGACCCAGTACTTC. This codes for CASSLVRQQETQYF. The genes are TRBV7-2 and TRBJ2-5, with unresolved D. The length of the CDR3 is 14 residues. The V gene's germline CDR1 is SGHTA and CDR2 FQGNSA. Trimming stripped 1 base from V and 2 bases from J, with 8 bases between.

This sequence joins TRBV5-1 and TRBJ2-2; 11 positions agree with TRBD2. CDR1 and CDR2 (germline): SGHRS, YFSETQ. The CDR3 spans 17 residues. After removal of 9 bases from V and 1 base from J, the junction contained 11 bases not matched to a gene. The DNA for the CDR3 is TGCGCCACCAGGACGAATAGCGGGAGGGTGAACACCGGGGAGCTGTTTTTT. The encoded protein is CATRTNSGRVNTGELFF.

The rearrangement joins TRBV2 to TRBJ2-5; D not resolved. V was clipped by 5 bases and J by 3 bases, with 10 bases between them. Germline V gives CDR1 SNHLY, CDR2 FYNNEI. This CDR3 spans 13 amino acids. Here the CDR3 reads CASSYHTEETQYF. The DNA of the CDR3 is TGTGCCAGCAGTTACCACACAGAAGAGACCCAGTACTTC.

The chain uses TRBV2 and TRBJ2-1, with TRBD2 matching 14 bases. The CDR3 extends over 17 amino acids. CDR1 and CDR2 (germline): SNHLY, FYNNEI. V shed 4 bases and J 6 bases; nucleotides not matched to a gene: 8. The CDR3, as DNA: TGTGCCAGCAGTGCCCTGGGACTAGCGGGAGTGTCCAATGAGCAGTTCTTC. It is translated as CASSALGLAGVSNEQFF.

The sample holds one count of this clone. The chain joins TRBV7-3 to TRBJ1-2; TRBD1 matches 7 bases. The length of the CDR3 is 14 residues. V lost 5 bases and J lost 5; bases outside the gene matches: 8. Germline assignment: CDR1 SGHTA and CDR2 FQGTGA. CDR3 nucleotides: TGTGCCAGCAGCCCCGGACAGGCTCCTTATGGCTACACCTTC. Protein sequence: CASSPGQAPYGYTF.

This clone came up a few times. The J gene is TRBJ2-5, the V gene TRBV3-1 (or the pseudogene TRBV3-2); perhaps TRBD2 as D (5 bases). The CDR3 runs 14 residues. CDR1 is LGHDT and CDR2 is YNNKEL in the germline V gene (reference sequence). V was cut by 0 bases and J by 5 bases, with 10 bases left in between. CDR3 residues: CASSQEGRGETQYF. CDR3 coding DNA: TGTGCCAGCAGCCAAGAAGGTCGAGGGGAGACCCAGTACTTC.

The chain's CDR3 is CASSPQGTAEAFF. DNA of the CDR3: TGTGCCAGCAGCCCACAGGGTACCGCTGAAGCTTTCTTT. The gene calls are TRBV6-5 and TRBJ1-1; D may be TRBD1 (6 bases). Germline V gives CDR1 MNHEY, CDR2 SVGAGI. This CDR3 region has 13 residues. V lost 6 bases, J lost 6 bases, and 14 bases lay in between.

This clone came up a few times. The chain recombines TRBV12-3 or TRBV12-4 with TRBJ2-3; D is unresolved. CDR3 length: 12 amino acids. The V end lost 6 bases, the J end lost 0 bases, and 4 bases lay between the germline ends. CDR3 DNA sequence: TGTGCCAGCAGCACTAGCACAGATACGCAGTATTTT. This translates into CASSTSTDTQYF.

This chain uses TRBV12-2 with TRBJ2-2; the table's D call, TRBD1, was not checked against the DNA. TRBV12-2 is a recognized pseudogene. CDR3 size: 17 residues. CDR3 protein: CASRLAGQGGDTGELFF. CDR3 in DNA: TGTGCAAGTCGCTTAGCGGGACAGGGAGGTGACACCGGGGAGCTGTTTTTT.

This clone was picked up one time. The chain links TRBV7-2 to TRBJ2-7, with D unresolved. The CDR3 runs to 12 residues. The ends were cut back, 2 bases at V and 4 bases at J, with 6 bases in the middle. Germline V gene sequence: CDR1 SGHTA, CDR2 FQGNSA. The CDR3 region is CASSLRPYEQYF. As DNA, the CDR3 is TGTGCCAGCAGCTTACGCCCGTACGAGCAGTACTTC.

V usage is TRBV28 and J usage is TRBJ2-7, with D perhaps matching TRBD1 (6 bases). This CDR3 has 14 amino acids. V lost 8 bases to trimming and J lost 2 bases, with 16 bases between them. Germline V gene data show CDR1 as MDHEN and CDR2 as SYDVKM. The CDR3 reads CASGPVGAAYEQYF. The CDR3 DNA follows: TGTGCCAGCGGACCGGTGGGGGCGGCCTACGAGCAGTACTTC.

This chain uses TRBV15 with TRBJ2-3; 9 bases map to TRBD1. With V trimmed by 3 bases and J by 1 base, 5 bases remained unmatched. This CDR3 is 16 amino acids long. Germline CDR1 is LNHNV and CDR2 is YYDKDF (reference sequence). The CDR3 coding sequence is TGTGCCACCAGCAGGGGACAGGGCTGGGGCACAGATACGCAGTATTTT. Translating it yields CATSRGQGWGTDTQYF.

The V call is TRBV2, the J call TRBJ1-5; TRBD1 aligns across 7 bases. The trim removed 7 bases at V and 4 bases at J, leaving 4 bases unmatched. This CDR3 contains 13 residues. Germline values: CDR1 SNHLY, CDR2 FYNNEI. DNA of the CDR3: TGTGCCAGCAATGGACAGGAAAATCAGCCCCAGCATTTT. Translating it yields CASNGQENQPQHF.

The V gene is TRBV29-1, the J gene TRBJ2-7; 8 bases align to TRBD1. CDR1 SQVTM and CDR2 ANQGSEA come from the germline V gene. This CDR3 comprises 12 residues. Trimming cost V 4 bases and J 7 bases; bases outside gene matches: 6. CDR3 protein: CSVGDRGSEQYF. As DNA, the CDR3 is TGCAGCGTTGGAGACAGGGGAAGTGAGCAGTACTTC.

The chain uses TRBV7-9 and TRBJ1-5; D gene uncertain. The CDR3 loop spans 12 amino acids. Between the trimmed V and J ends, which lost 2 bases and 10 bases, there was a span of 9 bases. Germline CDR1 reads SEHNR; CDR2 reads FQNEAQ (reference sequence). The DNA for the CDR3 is TGTGCCAGCAGCTTATACGCAGGTCCCCAGCATTTT. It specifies CASSLYAGPQHF.

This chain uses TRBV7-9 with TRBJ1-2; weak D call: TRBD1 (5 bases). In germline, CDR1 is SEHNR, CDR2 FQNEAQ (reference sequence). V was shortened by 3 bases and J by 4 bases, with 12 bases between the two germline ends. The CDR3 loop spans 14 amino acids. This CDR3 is CASSFDRTSYGYTF. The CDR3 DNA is TGTGCCAGCAGCTTCGACCGGACAAGCTATGGCTACACCTTC.

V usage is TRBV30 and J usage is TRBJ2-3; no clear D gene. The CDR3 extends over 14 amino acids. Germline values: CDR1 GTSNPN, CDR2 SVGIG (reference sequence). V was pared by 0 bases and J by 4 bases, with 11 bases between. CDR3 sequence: CAWSVSLGPDTQYF. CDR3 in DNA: TGTGCCTGGAGTGTATCCCTTGGGCCAGATACGCAGTATTTT.

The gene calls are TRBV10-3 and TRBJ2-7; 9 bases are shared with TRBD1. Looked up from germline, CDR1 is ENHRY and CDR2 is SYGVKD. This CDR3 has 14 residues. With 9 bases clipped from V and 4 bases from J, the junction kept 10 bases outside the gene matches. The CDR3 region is CAMSPRTGEYEQYF. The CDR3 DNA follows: TGTGCCATGAGTCCCCGGACAGGGGAATACGAGCAGTACTTC.

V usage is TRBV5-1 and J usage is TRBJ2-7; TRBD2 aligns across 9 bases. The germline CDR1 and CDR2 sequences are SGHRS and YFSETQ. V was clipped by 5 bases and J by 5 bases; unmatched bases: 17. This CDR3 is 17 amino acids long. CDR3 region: CASSFRPGLAGIDEQYF. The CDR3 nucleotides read TGCGCCAGCAGTTTCCGGCCGGGACTAGCTGGCATCGACGAGCAGTACTTC.

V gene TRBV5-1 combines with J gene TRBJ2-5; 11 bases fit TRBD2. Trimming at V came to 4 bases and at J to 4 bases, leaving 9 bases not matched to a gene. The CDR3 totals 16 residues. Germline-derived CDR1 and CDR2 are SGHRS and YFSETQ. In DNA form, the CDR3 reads TGCGCCAGCAGCCCCATCGCCCTAGCGGGGGGAGAGACCCAGTACTTC. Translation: CASSPIALAGGETQYF.

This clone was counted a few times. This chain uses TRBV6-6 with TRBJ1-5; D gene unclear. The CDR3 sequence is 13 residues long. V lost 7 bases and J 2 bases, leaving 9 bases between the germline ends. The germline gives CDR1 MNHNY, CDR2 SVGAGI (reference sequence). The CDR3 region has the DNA TGTGCCAGCACCATTTCTGGCAATCAGCCCCAGCATTTT. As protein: CASTISGNQPQHF.

In nucleotides, the CDR3 is TGCAGCGTTGTCTCCAGCATGAACACTGAAGCTTTCTTT. It encodes CSVVSSMNTEAFF. This chain joins TRBV29-1 and TRBJ1-1; D is unresolved. This CDR3 spans 13 amino acids. Germline CDR1 SQVTM, CDR2 ANQGSEA. Trimming cost V 4 bases and J 0 bases, with 9 bases left between them.